This note documents a single T cell receptor (beta chain) sequence. The antigen remains undetermined. The record originates from a study of shared clonotypes between healthy human individuals. From germline, CDR1 is LNHNV and CDR2 YYDKDF (reference sequence). The CDR3 runs 16 residues. Trimming at V came to 5 bases and at J to 2 bases, leaving 6 bases not matched to a gene. Libraries were prepared by immunoSEQ multiplex PCR; TCRdb keeps only in-frame clonotypes and omits some of them. Of 2 million to 2.5 million clones in the sample, 85% to 95% were seen once. Donors had no recently reported acute infections or vaccinations and were HIV-negative. General study findings and limits: Exclusively blood specimens were collected; tissue repertoires likely differ. Around 5% was the fraction of naive CD4 clonotypes found shared across a few donors.

The sequenced material came from naive CD4+ T cells from PBMCs. As for subset: CD45RA+ positively selected. This TCR was recovered from a man aged 18 to 29 in good health. Some clones in this sample may be carry-over from other donors' samples. J is TRBJ2-7 and V is TRBV15, with 13 bases aligning to TRBD2. The CDR3 here is CATSPGTSGTTYEQYF. CDR3 bases: TGTGCCACCAGCCCCGGGACTAGCGGGACTACCTACGAGCAGTACTTC.